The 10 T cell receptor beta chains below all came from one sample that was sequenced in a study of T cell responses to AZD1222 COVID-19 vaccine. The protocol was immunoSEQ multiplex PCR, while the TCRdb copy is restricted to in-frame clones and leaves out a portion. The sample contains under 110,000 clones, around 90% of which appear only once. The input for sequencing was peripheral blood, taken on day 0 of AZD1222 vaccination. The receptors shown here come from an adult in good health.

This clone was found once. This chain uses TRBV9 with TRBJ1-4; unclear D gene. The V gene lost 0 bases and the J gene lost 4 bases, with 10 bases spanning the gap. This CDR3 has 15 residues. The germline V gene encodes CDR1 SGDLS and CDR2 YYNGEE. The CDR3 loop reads CASSVGGGFNEKLFF. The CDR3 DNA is TGTGCCAGCAGCGTAGGGGGAGGATTTAATGAAAAACTGTTTTTT.

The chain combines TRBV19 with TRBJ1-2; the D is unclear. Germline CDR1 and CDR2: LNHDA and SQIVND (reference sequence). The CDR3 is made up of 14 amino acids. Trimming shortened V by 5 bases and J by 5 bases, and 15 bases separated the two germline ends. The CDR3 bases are TGTGCCAGTAGTTTTACGGCGGGTTTTTATGGCTACACCTTC. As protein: CASSFTAGFYGYTF.

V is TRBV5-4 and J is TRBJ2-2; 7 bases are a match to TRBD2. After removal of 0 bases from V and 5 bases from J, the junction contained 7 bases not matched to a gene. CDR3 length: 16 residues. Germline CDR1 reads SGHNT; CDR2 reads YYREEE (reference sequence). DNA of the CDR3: TGTGCCAGCAGCTTGGGCGTCGGGGAGGGGACCGGGGAGCTGTTTTTT. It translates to CASSLGVGEGTGELFF.

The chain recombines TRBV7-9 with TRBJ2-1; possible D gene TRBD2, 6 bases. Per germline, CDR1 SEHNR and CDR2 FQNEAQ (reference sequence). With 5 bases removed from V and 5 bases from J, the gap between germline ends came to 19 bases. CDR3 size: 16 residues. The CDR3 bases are TGTGCCAGCAGCGTTATCGGGGACTCAGTCAACAATGAGCAGTTCTTC. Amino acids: CASSVIGDSVNNEQFF.

The CDR3: CASSQGASLSTDTQYF. CDR3 nucleotides: TGTGCCAGCAGTCAGGGGGCCTCACTTAGCACAGATACGCAGTATTTT. The chain couples TRBV28 to TRBJ2-3, with 8 bases that match TRBD1. The V gene end was trimmed by 5 bases and the J gene end by 0 bases; junction bases not matched to a gene: 7. The CDR3 has 16 residues. Germline values: CDR1 MDHEN, CDR2 SYDVKM.

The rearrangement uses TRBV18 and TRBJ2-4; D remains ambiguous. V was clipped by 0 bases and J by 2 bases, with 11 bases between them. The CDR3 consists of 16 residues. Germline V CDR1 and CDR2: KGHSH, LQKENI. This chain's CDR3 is CASSPPVGVTKNIQYF. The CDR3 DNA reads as TGTGCCAGCTCACCACCGGTTGGGGTAACCAAAAACATTCAGTACTTC. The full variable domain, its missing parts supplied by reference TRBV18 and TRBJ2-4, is NAGVMQNPRHLVRRRGQEARLRCSPMKGHSHVYWYRQLPEEGLKFMVYLQKENIIDESGMPKERFSAEFPKEGPSILRIQQVVRGDSAAYFCASSPPVGVTKNIQYFGAGTRLSVL.

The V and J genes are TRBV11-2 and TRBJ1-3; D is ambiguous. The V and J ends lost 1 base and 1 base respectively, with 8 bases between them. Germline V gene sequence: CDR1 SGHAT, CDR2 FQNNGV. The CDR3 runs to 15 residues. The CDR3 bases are TGTGCCAGCAGCTTAGTCCCAGGTTCTGGAAACACCATATATTTT. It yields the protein CASSLVPGSGNTIYF. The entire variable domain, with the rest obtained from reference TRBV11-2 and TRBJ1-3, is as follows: EAGVAQSPRYKIIEKRQSVAFWCNPISGHATLYWYQQILGQGPKLLIQFQNNGVVDDSQLPKDRFSAERLKGVDSTLKIQPAKLEDSAVYLCASSLVPGSGNTIYFGEGSWLTVV.

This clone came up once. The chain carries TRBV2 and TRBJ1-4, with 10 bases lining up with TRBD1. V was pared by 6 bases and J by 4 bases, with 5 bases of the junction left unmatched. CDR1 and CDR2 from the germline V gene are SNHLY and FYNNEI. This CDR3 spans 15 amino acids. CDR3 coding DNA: TGTGCCAGCAGGCGGACAGGGGGTAGTAATGAAAAACTGTTTTTT. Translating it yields CASRRTGGSNEKLFF.

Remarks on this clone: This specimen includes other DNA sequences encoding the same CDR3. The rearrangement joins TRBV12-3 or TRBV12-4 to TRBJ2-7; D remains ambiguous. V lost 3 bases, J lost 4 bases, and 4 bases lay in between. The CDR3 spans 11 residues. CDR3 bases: TGTGCCAGCAGTTTCGGGTACGAGCAGTACTTC. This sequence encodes CASSFGYEQYF.

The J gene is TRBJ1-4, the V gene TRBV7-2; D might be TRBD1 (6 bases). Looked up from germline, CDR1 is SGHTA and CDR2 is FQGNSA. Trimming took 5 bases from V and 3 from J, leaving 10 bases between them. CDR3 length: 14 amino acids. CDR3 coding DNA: TGTGCCAGCAGCCTTGGACAGCCTAATGAAAAACTGTTTTTT. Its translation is CASSLGQPNEKLFF.